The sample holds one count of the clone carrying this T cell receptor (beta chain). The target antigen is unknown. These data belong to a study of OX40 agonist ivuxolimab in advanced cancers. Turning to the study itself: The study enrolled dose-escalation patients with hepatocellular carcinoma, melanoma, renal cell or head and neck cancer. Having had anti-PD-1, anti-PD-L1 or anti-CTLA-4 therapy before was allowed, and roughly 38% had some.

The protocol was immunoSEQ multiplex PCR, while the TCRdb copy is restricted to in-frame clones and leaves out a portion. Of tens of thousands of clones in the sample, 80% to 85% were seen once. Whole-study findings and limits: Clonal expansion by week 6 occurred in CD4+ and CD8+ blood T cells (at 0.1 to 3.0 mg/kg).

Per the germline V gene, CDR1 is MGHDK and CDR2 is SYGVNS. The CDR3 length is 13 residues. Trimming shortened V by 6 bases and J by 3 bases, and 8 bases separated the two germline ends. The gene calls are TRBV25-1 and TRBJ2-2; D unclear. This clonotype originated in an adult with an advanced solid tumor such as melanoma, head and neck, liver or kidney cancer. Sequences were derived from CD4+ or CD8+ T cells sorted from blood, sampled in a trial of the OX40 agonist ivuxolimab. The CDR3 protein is CASRGLDTGELFF. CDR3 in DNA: TGTGCCAGCAGGGGATTGGACACCGGGGAGCTGTTTTTT.